The clone carrying this TCR beta chain was seen ten or more times. Its antigen is not known. The study included ophthalmopathy patients with Clinical Activity Score at least 3, NOSPECS grade at least 4 and duration under 3 months. Exclusion criteria comprised uncontrolled infection, other autoimmune disease, pregnancy or lactation. Clinical symptoms, serum thyroxine and TRAb, thyroid ultrasound and orbital computed tomography were used for the diagnoses. This sample is drawn from a study of T cells in Graves' hyperthyroidism and ophthalmopathy. Overall study findings and caveats: Most thyroid clonotypes expanded above 0.001 appeared in blood too.

Amplification of TCR beta CDR3 regions was performed using RNA transcripts as template. A set of HTBI primers served as the primers for a first-round RT-PCR of the TCR CDR3. TCRdb recomputed calls from the multiplex PCR reads with MiXCR, one row per CDR3 protein. Here the sample spans under 250,000 distinct CDR3 sequences, 24% being singletons. The CDR3 consists of 14 residues. Germline V gene lookup returns CDR1 MNHEY and CDR2 SVGAGI. Trimming left V 7 bases short and J 3 bases short, with 16 bases between. The sequenced material came from blood. The clonotype was recovered from a woman between 35 and 50 years old with Graves' ophthalmopathy. The chain links TRBV6-5 to TRBJ2-7; no reliable D call. This CDR3 is CASTIMGNHYEQYF. Here the CDR3 DNA reads TGTGCCAGCACTATCATGGGTAACCACTACGAGCAGTACTTC.